The present T cell receptor beta chain was sequenced within a study of T cell repertoires in cytomegalovirus infection. About the study: Recently identified HLA-C-restricted CMV epitopes were used, and well-studied HLA-B-restricted CMV epitopes were used as well.

V shed 1 base and J shed 0 bases, with 13 bases lying between them. The germline gives CDR1 LGHNT, CDR2 FRNRAP. The CDR3 has 17 residues. Overall study findings and caveats: Identification of carriers of CMV plus the relevant HLA was achieved through cumulative public TCR beta family frequency.

This clonotype was found a few times. The antigen remains unidentified. In TCRdb, the reads were re-called with MiXCR into one record per CDR3 protein. The profile shows some 800,000 distinct CDR3 sequences, around a third of them singletons. The TCR sequence derives from a human donor in good health (CMV status not recorded). Some clones in this sample may be carry-over from other donors' samples. The chain is built from TRBV12-5 and TRBJ1-5, with D tentatively TRBD1 (6 bases). The material sequenced was cultured CD8+ T cells from PBMCs, taken from culture after CMV antigen stimulation. The CDR3: CASGLEGGGYSNQPQHF. CDR3 DNA: TGTGCTAGTGGTTTGGAGGGGGGGGGGTATAGCAATCAGCCCCAGCATTTT.